This TCR beta chain was recorded in a study of molecular identifiers for immune sequencing clone quantification. This clonotype has just a few counts. TCRdb re-analysed the PCR reads in MiXCR, keeping a single row per CDR3 protein. The table lists just under 650,000 distinct CDR3 sequences, just under 20% of them singletons. The CDR3 runs 14 residues. Losses at the gene ends were 0 bases for V and 2 bases for J; bases not matched to a gene: 4. Germline V lookup: CDR1 GTSNPN, CDR2 SVGIG (reference sequence). The V and J genes are TRBV30 and TRBJ2-7, with 7 positions matching TRBD2. The clonotype originates from a human donor in good health. Some libraries in this study had Jurkat cell RNA spiked in. The source material was naive CD8+ T cells from blood, with Jurkat cell RNA spiked in. Documented subset: FACS-sorted CD8+CD4-CCR7+CD45RA+ naive T cells. This CDR3 is CAWSVGLGAYEQYF. The CDR3 nucleotides read TGTGCCTGGAGTGTAGGACTAGGGGCCTACGAGCAGTACTTC. Full variable domain (remainder filled in from reference TRBV30 and TRBJ2-7): SQTIHQWPATLVQPVGSPLSLECTVEGTSNPNLYWYRQAAGRGLQLLFYSVGIGQISSEVPQNLSASRPQDRQFILSSKKLLLSDSGFYLCAWSVGLGAYEQYFGPGTRLTVT.